The 30 T cell receptor beta chains reported below all come from one sample, sequenced in a study of PD-1 blockade in classical Hodgkin lymphoma. Data came from immunoSEQ multiplex PCR; TCRdb stores just in-frame clones and leaves some out. The sample carries fewer than 35,000 clones, roughly nine tenths recorded once. Stated time point: cycle 4 day 1 (C4D1), after five to seven weeks of nivolumab. Following autologous stem cell transplantation, relapse occurred in every patient, and exposure to brentuximab vedotin varied. Researchers used magnetic negative selection to pull out pure CD4+ T cells from thawed PBMCs. This specimen consisted of CD4+ T cells from blood, obtained before the fourth cycle of nivolumab. The receptors were gathered from a human donor with classical Hodgkin lymphoma.

This chain uses TRBV4-2 with TRBJ2-7, with TRBD1 as a possible D gene (6 bases). The CDR3 length is 15 residues. Between the trimmed V and J ends, which lost 2 bases and 1 base, there was a span of 12 bases. Per germline, CDR1 LGHNA and CDR2 YNFKEQ. The CDR3 region is CASSQKEGQSYEQYF. CDR3 nucleotide sequence: TGTGCCAGCAGCCAAAAGGAAGGACAGTCCTACGAGCAGTACTTC.

This chain joins TRBV15 and TRBJ2-3, with D perhaps assigned TRBD1 or TRBD2 (5 bases each). V lost 1 base to trimming and J lost 10 bases, with 18 bases between them. There are 15 residues in the CDR3. CDR1 is LNHNV, CDR2 YYDKDF, per germline (reference sequence). Here the CDR3 reads CATSRGRGGSGAQYF. In nucleotides, the CDR3 is TGTGCCACCAGCAGAGGCCGTGGGGGATCTGGAGCGCAGTATTTT.

The V gene is TRBV10-3, the J gene TRBJ1-5; tentative D call: TRBD1 (6 bases). The V end lost 10 bases, the J end lost 6 bases, and 16 bases lay between the germline ends. The CDR3 sequence is 13 residues long. Germline CDR1 ENHRY, CDR2 SYGVKD. The CDR3 spells CATLGGAGQPQHF. CDR3 nucleotides: TGTGCCACCCTGGGGGGGGCCGGTCAGCCCCAGCATTTT.

V is TRBV7-8 and J is TRBJ1-1, with no clear D. Trimming cost V 0 bases and J 0 bases, with 8 bases left between them. Germline V gene sequence: CDR1 SGHVS, CDR2 FQNEAQ. The CDR3 runs to 15 residues. The CDR3 DNA reads as TGTGCCAGCAGCTTAGCTGGCAGTCTGAACACTGAAGCTTTCTTT. This encodes CASSLAGSLNTEAFF.

This chain connects TRBV5-5 to TRBJ2-5; D possibly uses TRBD1 or TRBD2 (5 bases each). The germline CDR1 and CDR2 sequences are SGHKS and YYEKEE (reference sequence). The V gene lost 5 bases and the J gene lost 2 bases, with 16 bases spanning the gap. The CDR3 is made up of 15 amino acids. CDR3 protein: CASRLTRGAQETQYF. CDR3 in DNA: TGTGCCAGCAGACTCACCCGGGGCGCACAAGAGACCCAGTACTTC.

V is TRBV29-1 and J is TRBJ2-7, with 8 bases lining up with TRBD1. Trimming removed 5 bases from V and 5 bases from J; junction bases left unmatched: 8. This CDR3 has 13 amino acids. Looked up from germline, CDR1 is SQVTM and CDR2 is ANQGSEA. The CDR3 coding sequence is TGCAGCGTTTGGAAACAGGGGGGCCACGAGCAGTACTTC. Its protein is CSVWKQGGHEQYF.

This chain connects TRBV29-1 to TRBJ1-2; unclear D gene. V dropped 6 bases and J dropped 0 bases, with 11 bases sitting between them. The CDR3 extends over 13 amino acids. CDR1 SQVTM and CDR2 ANQGSEA come from the germline V gene. CDR3 protein: CSVERITNYGYTF. CDR3 nucleotide sequence: TGCAGCGTAGAGAGGATAACTAACTATGGCTACACCTTC.

This clone was picked up one time. This sequence joins TRBV12-1 and TRBJ2-7; the D segment call TRBD1 is taken from the table without a DNA check. TRBV12-1 is reported as a pseudogene. This CDR3 has 13 residues. The CDR3 DNA is TGTGCCAGCAACTTAGGGGGCTTCGACGAGCAGTACTTC. Protein: CASNLGGFDEQYF.

J is TRBJ2-7 and V is TRBV19; 8 positions match TRBD1. Germline V gene sequence: CDR1 LNHDA, CDR2 SQIVND (reference sequence). This CDR3 contains 14 residues. With V trimmed by 4 bases and J by 2 bases, 4 bases remained unmatched. The chain's CDR3 is CASSKQGGTYEQYF. The DNA of the CDR3 is TGTGCCAGTAGTAAACAGGGGGGAACCTACGAGCAGTACTTC.

This clone was counted a few times. CDR3 coding DNA: TGCGCCAGCAAGGGGACAGCTAACTATGGCTACACCTTC. Its protein is CASKGTANYGYTF. The gene calls are TRBV5-1 and TRBJ1-2; 7 positions match TRBD1. Germline assignment: CDR1 SGHRS and CDR2 YFSETQ. Germline trimming cut 6 bases from V and 0 bases from J; bases unmatched to any gene: 2. This CDR3 contains 13 residues.

The J gene is TRBJ2-3, the V gene TRBV27, with unresolved D. From germline, CDR1 is MNHEY and CDR2 SMNVEV (reference sequence). V was shortened by 3 bases and J by 2 bases, with 12 bases between the two germline ends. The CDR3 has 15 residues. In DNA form, the CDR3 reads TGTGCCAGCAGTTTTCGGGTACCACACACAGATACGCAGTATTTT. It yields the protein CASSFRVPHTDTQYF.

This clone was picked up one time. The V and J genes are TRBV4-1 and TRBJ2-2; 7 bases fit TRBD1. This CDR3 has 15 residues. After removal of 3 bases from V and 7 bases from J, the junction contained 8 bases not matched to a gene. CDR1 and CDR2 from the germline V gene are MGHRA and YSYEKL. CDR3 DNA sequence: TGCGCCAGCAGCCATCACAGGGGCGAGGACGGGGAGCTGTTTTTT. Amino acid sequence: CASSHHRGEDGELFF.

V and J are TRBV14 and TRBJ1-1; D is undetermined. V lost 0 bases and J 7 bases, leaving 9 bases between the germline ends. Germline V gene data show CDR1 as SGHDN and CDR2 as FVKESK. The CDR3 sequence is 13 residues long. The chain's CDR3 is CASSQDQRFEAFF. The CDR3 DNA follows: TGTGCCAGCAGCCAAGATCAACGGTTTGAAGCTTTCTTT.

The chain is built from TRBV9 and TRBJ2-5; perhaps D is TRBD1 or TRBD2 (5 bases each). The CDR3 contains 15 residues. Germline V lookup: CDR1 SGDLS, CDR2 YYNGEE. Deletions cut 3 bases from V and 1 base from J, with 13 bases between. The CDR3 sequence: CASSGERGIQETQYF. In DNA, the CDR3 is TGTGCCAGCAGCGGGGAGAGGGGAATCCAAGAGACCCAGTACTTC.

The chain employs TRBV19 and TRBJ2-5, with TRBD2 matching over 10 bases. The CDR3 is made up of 13 amino acids. V gave up 6 bases and J gave up 5 bases; unmatched junction bases: 3. In germline, CDR1 is LNHDA, CDR2 SQIVND (reference sequence). As DNA, the CDR3 is TGTGCCAGTAGACTAGCGGGAATTGAGACCCAGTACTTC. Its protein product is CASRLAGIETQYF.

The chain joins TRBV5-1 to TRBJ2-2, with no clear D. Germline values: CDR1 SGHRS, CDR2 YFSETQ. The V end lost 5 bases, the J end lost 0 bases, and 8 bases lay between the germline ends. There are 14 residues in the CDR3. CDR3 protein: CASSLLANTGELFF. The CDR3 DNA is TGCGCCAGCAGTCTCCTAGCGAACACCGGGGAGCTGTTTTTT.

This rearrangement joins TRBV9 to TRBJ1-1; tentatively, D is TRBD1 (6 bases). The V and J ends lost 0 bases and 1 base respectively, with 10 bases between them. The CDR3 length is 15 residues. Germline values: CDR1 SGDLS, CDR2 YYNGEE. CDR3 in amino acids: CASSVEGRGNTEAFF. Here the CDR3 DNA reads TGTGCCAGCAGCGTAGAAGGCAGGGGGAACACTGAAGCTTTCTTT.

J is TRBJ2-7 and V is TRBV23-1; tentatively, D is TRBD1 or TRBD2 (5 bases each). TRBV23-1 is an ORF for which the function is uncertain. This CDR3 contains 15 residues. Trimming shortened V by 3 bases and J by 2 bases, and 14 bases separated the two germline ends. The CDR3 region is CASSHDRDRPYEQYF. The CDR3 DNA sequence: TGCGCCAGCAGTCATGACCGGGACCGCCCCTACGAGCAGTACTTC.

This chain joins TRBV7-1 and TRBJ1-4, with D hard to call. TRBV7-1 is treated as an ORF (open reading frame) with a function not yet certain. The CDR3 length is 17 residues. V dropped 4 bases and J dropped 4 bases, with 19 bases sitting between them. The DNA for the CDR3 is TGTGCCAGCAGCTTAGCACCCTACACTTACCGTAATGAAAAACTGTTTTTT. Amino acids: CASSLAPYTYRNEKLFF.

This chain uses TRBV5-1 with TRBJ1-6; 7 nucleotides align to TRBD1. Germline CDR1 SGHRS, CDR2 YFSETQ. V was pared by 7 bases and J by 10 bases, with 11 bases of the junction left unmatched. This CDR3 has 14 amino acids. CDR3 in DNA: TGCGCCAGCGGACTAGGAGGGGGCGAATCACCCCTCCACTTT. Its translation: CASGLGGGESPLHF.

The chain recombines TRBV6-1 with TRBJ1-5; 8 bases match TRBD1. The CDR3 is made up of 14 amino acids. Trimming removed 2 bases from V and 5 bases from J; junction bases left unmatched: 2. Germline V gene data show CDR1 as MNHNS and CDR2 as SASEGT. CDR3 DNA sequence: TGTGCCAGCAGTGAATCAGGGGGCGATCAGCCCCAGCATTTT. Protein product: CASSESGGDQPQHF.

V gene TRBV7-9 combines with J gene TRBJ2-7; perhaps TRBD1 as D (5 bases). There are 15 residues in the CDR3. The germline gives CDR1 SEHNR, CDR2 FQNEAQ (reference sequence). V was trimmed by 0 bases and J by 3 bases, leaving 12 bases between them. CDR3 DNA sequence: TGTGCCAGCAGCTTAGCCGCAACAGGATACTACGAGCAGTACTTC. Translating gives CASSLAATGYYEQYF.

This chain connects TRBV18 to TRBJ2-7; D could derive from TRBD1 or TRBD2 (5 bases each). Germline V gene lookup returns CDR1 KGHSH and CDR2 LQKENI. Between the trimmed V and J ends, which lost 11 bases and 6 bases, there was a span of 20 bases. The CDR3 loop spans 13 amino acids. DNA of the CDR3: TGTGCCTCCTCGTCCGGGACCCATGGCGAGCAGTACTTC. It codes for CASSSGTHGEQYF.

This clone appeared once. This rearrangement joins TRBV5-1 to TRBJ1-2; D not resolved. The germline V and J ends were trimmed by 1 base and 3 bases, with 4 bases remaining between them. Per the germline V gene, CDR1 is SGHRS and CDR2 is YFSETQ. This CDR3 region has 12 residues. CDR3: CASSLLDYGYTF. CDR3 bases: TGCGCCAGCAGCTTGTTAGACTATGGCTACACCTTC. Combining the CDR3 with reference TRBV5-1 and TRBJ1-2 gives the whole variable domain KAGVTQTPRYLIKTRGQQVTLSCSPISGHRSVSWYQQTPGQGLQFLFEYFSETQRNKGNFPGRFSGRQFSNSRSEMNVSTLELGDSALYLCASSLLDYGYTFGSGTRLTVV.

The chain employs TRBV11-3 and TRBJ1-4, with D maybe TRBD1 (5 bases). V was shortened by 1 base and J by 8 bases, with 11 bases between the two germline ends. CDR1 SGHNT and CDR2 YENEEA come from the germline V gene. The CDR3 sequence is 14 residues long. DNA of the CDR3: TGTGCCAGCAGCTTAGGTAGGGGCGAGGAAAAACTGTTTTTT. Protein product: CASSLGRGEEKLFF.

The rearrangement joins TRBV28 to TRBJ2-1, with 16 positions matching TRBD2. Germline CDR1 is MDHEN and CDR2 is SYDVKM. This CDR3 is built from 21 residues. V shed 3 bases, J shed 0 bases, and the junction held 11 bases outside the gene matches. DNA for the CDR3: TGTGCCAGCAGTTTCGTAGTCGGGACTAGCGGGAGGGGGGGCTCCTACAATGAGCAGTTCTTC. Protein product: CASSFVVGTSGRGGSYNEQFF.

V usage is TRBV18 and J usage is TRBJ2-5, with D maybe TRBD1 (6 bases). Germline lookup yields CDR1 KGHSH and CDR2 LQKENI. The CDR3 is 14 residues long. Between the trimmed V and J ends, which lost 0 bases and 7 bases, there was a span of 12 bases. The CDR3 protein is CASSPPAGEVTQYF. The CDR3 coding sequence is TGTGCCAGCTCACCACCGGCAGGGGAAGTGACCCAGTACTTC.

Comments on this clone: Other DNA sequences in the same sample also yield this CDR3. This sequence joins TRBV6-1 and TRBJ1-5, with unresolved D. The V gene's germline CDR1 is MNHNS and CDR2 SASEGT. The CDR3 length is 14 residues. V gave up 1 base and J gave up 4 bases, with 8 bases separating them. CDR3 sequence: CASSEGWGNQPQHF. In DNA, the CDR3 is TGTGCCAGCAGTGAAGGATGGGGTAATCAGCCCCAGCATTTT.

This chain joins TRBV7-2 and TRBJ2-7; 8 positions match TRBD2. CDR1 is SGHTA, CDR2 FQGNSA, per germline. The CDR3 totals 15 residues. Losses at the gene ends were 5 bases for V and 4 bases for J; bases not matched to a gene: 10. As DNA, the CDR3 is TGTGCCAGCAGCCCCCAAGCGGGAGCTATTTACGAGCAGTACTTC. Protein sequence: CASSPQAGAIYEQYF.

This clone was seen just once. V gene TRBV6-5 combines with J gene TRBJ2-2; D not certain. The V end was cut by 3 bases, the J end by 3 bases, with 5 bases between. Germline lookup yields CDR1 MNHEY and CDR2 SVGAGI. This CDR3 is 13 amino acids long. CDR3 protein: CASSYIDTGELFF. The CDR3 DNA sequence: TGTGCCAGCAGTTATATCGACACCGGGGAGCTGTTTTTT.